The present entry profiles one TCR beta chain with its context. Authors' analysis steps: The assay estimated nucleated cells by amplifying reference gene primers. The protocol was immunoSEQ multiplex PCR, while the TCRdb copy is restricted to in-frame clones and leaves out a portion. The D gene and trimming were derived from the DNA, and the V and J assignments and clone size from that table. The sample contains 120,000 to 150,000 clones, under 90% of which appear only once. The data derive from a study of blood T cell repertoires in COVID-19. With 2 bases clipped from V and 5 bases from J, the junction kept 7 bases outside the gene matches. Looked up from germline, CDR1 is SGHRS and CDR2 is YFSETQ. This CDR3 is built from 15 residues.

Sequencing was performed on peripheral blood. The chain links TRBV5-1 to TRBJ2-5, with 9 bases that match TRBD2. The TCR comes from a human donor in a cohort sampled during active COVID-19. The chain's CDR3 is CASSFNRLAGETQYF. CDR3 bases: TGCGCCAGCAGCTTTAATAGGCTAGCGGGGGAGACCCAGTACTTC.